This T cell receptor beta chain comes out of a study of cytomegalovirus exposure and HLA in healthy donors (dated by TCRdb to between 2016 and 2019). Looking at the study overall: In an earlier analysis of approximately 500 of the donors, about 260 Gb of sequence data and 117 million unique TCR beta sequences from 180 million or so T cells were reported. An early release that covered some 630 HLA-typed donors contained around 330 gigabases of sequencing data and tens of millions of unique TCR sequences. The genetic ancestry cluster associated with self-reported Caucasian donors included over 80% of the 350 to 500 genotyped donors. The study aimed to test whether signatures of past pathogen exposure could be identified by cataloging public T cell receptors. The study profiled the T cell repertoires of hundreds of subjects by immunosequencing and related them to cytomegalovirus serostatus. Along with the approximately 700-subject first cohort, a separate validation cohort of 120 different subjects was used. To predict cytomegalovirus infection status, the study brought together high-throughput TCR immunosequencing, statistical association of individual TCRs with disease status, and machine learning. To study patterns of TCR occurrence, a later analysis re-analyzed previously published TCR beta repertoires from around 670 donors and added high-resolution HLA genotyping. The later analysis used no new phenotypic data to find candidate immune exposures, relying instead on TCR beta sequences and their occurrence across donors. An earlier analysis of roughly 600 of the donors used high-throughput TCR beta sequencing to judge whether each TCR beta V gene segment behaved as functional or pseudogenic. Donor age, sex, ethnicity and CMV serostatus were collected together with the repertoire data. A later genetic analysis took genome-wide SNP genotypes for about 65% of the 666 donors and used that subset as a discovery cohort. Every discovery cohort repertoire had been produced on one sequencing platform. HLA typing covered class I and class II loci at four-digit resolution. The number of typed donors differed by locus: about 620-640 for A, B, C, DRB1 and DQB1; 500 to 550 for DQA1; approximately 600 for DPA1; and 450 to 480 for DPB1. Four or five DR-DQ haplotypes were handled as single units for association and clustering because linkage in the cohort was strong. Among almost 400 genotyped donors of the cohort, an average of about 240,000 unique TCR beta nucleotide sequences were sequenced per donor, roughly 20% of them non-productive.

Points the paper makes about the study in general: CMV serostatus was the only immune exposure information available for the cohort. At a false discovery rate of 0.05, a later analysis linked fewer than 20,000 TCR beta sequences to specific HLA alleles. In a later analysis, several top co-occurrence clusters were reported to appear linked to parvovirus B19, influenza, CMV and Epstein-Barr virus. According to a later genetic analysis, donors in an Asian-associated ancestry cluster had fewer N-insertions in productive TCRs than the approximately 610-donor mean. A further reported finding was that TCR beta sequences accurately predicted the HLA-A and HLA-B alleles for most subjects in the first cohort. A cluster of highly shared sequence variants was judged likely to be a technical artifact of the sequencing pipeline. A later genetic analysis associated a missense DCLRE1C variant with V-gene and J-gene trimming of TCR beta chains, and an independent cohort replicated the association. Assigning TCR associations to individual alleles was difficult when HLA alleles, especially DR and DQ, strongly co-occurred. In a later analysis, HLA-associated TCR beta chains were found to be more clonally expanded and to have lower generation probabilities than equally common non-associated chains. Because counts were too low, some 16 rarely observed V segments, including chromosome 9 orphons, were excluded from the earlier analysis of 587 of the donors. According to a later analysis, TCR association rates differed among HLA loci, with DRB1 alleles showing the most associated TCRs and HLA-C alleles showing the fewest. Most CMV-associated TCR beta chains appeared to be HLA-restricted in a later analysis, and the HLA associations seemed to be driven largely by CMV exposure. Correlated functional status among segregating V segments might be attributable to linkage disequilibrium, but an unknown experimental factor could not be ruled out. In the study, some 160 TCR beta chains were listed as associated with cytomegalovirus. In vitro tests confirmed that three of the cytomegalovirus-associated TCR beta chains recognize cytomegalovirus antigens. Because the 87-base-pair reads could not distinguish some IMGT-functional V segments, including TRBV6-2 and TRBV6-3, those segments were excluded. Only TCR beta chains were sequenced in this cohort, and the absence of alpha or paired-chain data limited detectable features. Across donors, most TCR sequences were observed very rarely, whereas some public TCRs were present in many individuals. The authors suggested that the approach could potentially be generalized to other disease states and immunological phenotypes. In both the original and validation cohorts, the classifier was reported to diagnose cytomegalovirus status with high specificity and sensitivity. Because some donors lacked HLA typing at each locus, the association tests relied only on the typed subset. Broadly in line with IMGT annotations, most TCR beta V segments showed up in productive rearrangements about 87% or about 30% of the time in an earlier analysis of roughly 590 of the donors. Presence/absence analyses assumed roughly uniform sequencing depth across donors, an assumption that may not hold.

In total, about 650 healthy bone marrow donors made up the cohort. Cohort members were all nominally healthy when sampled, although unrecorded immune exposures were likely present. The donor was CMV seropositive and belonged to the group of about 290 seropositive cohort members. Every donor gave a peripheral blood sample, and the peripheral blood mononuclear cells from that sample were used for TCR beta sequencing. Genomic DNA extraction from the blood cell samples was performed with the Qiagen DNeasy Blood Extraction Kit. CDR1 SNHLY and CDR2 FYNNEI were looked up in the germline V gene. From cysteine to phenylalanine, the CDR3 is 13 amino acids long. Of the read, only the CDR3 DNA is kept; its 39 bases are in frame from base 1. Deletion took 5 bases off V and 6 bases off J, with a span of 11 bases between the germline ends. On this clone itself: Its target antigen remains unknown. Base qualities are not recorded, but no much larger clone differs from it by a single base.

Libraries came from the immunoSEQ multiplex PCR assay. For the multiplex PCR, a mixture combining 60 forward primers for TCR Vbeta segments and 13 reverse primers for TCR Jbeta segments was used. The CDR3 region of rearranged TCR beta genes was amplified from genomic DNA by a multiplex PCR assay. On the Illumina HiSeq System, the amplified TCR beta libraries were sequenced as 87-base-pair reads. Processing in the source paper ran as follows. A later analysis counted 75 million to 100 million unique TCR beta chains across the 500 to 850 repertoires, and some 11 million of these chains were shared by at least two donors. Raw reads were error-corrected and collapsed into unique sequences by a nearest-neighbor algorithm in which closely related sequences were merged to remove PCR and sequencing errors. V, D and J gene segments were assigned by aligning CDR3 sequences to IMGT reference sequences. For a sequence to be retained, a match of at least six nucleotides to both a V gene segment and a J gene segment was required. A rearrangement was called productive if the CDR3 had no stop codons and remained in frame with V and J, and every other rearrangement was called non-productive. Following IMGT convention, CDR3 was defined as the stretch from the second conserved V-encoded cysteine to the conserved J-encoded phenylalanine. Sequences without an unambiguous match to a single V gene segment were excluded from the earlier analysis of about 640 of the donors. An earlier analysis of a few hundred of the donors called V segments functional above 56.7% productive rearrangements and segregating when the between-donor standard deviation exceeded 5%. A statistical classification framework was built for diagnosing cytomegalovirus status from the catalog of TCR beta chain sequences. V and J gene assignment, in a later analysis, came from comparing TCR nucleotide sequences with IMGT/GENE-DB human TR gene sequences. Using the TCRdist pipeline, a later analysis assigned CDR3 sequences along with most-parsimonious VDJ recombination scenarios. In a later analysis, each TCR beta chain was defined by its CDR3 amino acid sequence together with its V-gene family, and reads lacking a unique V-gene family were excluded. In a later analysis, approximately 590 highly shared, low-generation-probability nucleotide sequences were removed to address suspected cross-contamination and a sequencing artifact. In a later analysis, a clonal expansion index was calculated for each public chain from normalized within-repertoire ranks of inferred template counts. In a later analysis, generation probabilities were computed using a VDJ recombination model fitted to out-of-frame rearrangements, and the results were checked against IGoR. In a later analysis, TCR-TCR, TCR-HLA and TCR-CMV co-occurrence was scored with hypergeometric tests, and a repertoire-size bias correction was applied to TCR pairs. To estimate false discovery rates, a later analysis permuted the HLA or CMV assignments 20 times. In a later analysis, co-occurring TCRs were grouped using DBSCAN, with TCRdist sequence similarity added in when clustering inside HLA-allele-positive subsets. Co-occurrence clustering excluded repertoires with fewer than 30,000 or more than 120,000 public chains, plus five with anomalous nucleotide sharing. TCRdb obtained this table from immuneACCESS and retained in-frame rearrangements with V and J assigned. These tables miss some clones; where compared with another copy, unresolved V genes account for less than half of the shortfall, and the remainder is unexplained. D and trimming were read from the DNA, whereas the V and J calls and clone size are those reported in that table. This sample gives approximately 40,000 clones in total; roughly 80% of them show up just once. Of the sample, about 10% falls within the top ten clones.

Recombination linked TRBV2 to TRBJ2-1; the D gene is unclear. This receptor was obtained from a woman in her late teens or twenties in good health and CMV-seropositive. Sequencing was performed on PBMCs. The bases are TGTGCCAGCAGTTGGTCTAGTTTCAATGAGCAGTTCTTC. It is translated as CASSWSSFNEQFF.